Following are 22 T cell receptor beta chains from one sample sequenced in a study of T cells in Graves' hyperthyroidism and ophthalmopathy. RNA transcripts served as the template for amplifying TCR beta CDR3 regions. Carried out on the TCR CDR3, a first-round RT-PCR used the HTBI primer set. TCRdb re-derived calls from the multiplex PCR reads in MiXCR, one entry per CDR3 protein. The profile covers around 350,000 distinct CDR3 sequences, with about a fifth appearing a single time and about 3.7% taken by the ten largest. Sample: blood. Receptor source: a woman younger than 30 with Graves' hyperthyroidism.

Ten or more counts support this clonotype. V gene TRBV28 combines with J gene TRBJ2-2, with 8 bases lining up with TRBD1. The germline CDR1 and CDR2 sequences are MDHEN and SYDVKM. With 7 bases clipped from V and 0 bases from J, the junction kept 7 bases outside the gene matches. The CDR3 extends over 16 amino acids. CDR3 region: CASTLVDRANTGELFF. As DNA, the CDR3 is TGTGCCAGCACCCTCGTGGACAGGGCGAACACCGGGGAGCTGTTTTTT.

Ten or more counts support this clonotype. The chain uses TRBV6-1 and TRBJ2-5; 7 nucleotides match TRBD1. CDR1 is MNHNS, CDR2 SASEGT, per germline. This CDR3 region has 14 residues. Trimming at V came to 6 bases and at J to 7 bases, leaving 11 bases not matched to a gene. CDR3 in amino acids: CASSRKQGSWTQYF. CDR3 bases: TGTGCCAGCAGCCGTAAACAGGGGTCGTGGACCCAGTACTTC.

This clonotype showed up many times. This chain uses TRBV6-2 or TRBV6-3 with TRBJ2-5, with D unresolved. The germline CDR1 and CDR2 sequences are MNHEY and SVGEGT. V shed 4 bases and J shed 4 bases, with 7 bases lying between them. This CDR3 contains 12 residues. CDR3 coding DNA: TGTGCCAGCAGTTGGCCTCGAGAGACCCAGTACTTC. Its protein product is CASSWPRETQYF.

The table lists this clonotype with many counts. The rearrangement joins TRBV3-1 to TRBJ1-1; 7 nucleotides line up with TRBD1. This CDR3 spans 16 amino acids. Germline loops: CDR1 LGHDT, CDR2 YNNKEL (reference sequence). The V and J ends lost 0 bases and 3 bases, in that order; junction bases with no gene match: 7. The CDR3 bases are TGTGCCAGCAGCCAAGAAGGAACAGGGGTTGACACTGAAGCTTTCTTT. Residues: CASSQEGTGVDTEAFF.

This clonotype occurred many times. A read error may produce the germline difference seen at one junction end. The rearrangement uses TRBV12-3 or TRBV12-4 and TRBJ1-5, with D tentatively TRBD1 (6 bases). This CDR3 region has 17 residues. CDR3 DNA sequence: TGTGCCAGCAGCTCCCTGTTTCCGACAGGTGGCAACCAGCCCCAGCATTTT. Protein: CASSSLFPTGGNQPQHF.

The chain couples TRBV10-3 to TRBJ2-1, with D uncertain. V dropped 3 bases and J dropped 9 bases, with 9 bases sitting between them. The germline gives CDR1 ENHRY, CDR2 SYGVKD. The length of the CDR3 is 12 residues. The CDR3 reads CAISDGDVEQFF. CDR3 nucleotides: TGTGCCATCAGTGACGGCGATGTTGAGCAGTTCTTC.

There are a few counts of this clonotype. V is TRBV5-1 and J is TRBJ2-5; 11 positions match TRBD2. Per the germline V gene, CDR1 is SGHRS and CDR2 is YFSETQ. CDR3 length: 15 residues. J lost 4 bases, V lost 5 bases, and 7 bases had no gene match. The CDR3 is CASSFLAGGGETQYF. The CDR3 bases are TGCGCCAGCAGTTTCCTAGCGGGGGGTGGAGAGACCCAGTACTTC. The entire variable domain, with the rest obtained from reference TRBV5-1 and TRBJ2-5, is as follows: KAGVTQTPRYLIKTRGQQVTLSCSPISGHRSVSWYQQTPGQGLQFLFEYFSETQRNKGNFPGRFSGRQFSNSRSEMNVSTLELGDSALYLCASSFLAGGGETQYFGPGTRLLVL.

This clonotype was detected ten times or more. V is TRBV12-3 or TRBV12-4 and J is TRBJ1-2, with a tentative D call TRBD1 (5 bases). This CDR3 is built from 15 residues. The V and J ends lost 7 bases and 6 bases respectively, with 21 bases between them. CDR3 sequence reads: CASTRRGYRGHGYTF. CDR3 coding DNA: TGTGCCAGCACCCGTCGGGGGTACCGAGGACATGGCTACACCTTC.

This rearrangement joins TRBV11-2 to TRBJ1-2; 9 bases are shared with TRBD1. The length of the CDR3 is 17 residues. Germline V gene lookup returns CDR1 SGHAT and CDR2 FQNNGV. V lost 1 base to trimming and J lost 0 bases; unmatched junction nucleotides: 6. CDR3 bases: TGTGCCAGCAGCTTAGGGGACAGGGCCAACGCTAACTATGGCTACACCTTC. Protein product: CASSLGDRANANYGYTF. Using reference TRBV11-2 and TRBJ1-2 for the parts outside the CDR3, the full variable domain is EAGVAQSPRYKIIEKRQSVAFWCNPISGHATLYWYQQILGQGPKLLIQFQNNGVVDDSQLPKDRFSAERLKGVDSTLKIQPAKLEDSAVYLCASSLGDRANANYGYTFGSGTRLTVV.

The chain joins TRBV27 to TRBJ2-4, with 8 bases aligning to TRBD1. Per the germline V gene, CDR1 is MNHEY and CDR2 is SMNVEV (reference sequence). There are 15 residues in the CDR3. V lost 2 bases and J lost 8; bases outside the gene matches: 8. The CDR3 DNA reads TGTGCCAGCAGTTTAACTGGACAGGGAGCCGACATTCAGTACTTC. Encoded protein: CASSLTGQGADIQYF.

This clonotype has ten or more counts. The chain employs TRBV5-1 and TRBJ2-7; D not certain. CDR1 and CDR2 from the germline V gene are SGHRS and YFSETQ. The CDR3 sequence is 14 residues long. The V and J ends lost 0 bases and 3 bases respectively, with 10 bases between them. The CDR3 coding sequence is TGCGCCAGCAGCTTGGGTGCCGCCAGCTACGAGCAGTACTTC. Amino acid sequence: CASSLGAASYEQYF.

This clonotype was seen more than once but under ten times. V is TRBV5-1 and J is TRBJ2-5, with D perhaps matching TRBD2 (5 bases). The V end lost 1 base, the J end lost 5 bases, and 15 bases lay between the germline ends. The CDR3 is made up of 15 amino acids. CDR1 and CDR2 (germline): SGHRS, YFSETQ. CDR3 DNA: TGCGCCAGCAGCTTGAATTGGGGAAGCGGCGAGACCCAGTACTTC. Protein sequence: CASSLNWGSGETQYF.

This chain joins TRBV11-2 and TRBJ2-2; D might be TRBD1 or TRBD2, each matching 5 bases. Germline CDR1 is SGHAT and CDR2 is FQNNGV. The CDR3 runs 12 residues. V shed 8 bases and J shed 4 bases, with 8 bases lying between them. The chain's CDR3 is CASEGSTGELFF. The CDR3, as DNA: TGTGCCAGCGAGGGGAGCACCGGGGAGCTGTTTTTT.

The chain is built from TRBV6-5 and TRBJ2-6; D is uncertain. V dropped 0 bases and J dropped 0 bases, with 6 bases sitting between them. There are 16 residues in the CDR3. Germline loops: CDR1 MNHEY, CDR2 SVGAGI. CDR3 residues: CASSYSQNSGANVLTF. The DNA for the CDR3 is TGTGCCAGCAGTTACTCTCAGAACTCTGGGGCCAACGTCCTGACTTTC.

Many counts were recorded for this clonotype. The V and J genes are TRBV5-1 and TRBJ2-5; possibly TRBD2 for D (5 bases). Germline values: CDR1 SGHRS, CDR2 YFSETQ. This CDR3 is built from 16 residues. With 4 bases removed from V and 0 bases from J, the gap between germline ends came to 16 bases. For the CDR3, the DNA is TGCGCCAGCAGCCCCAGCGGTCGCGCTAACCAAGAGACCCAGTACTTC. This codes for CASSPSGRANQETQYF.

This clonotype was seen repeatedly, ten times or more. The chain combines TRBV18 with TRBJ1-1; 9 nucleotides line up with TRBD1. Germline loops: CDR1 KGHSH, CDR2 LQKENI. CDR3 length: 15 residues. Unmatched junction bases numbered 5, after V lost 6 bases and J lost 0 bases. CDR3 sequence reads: CASSRNRGLNTEAFF. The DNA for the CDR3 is TGTGCCAGCTCCAGAAACAGGGGGCTGAACACTGAAGCTTTCTTT.

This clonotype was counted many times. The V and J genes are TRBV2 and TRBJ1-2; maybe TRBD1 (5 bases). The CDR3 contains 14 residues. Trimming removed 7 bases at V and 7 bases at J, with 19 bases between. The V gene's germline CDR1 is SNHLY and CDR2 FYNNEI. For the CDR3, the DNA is TGTGCCAGCATTAATGTGGGGGGTAGTCGTGGCTACACCTTC. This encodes CASINVGGSRGYTF.

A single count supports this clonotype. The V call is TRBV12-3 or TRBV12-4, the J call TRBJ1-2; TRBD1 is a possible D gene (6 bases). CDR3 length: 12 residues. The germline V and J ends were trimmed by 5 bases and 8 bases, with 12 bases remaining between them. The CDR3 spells CASSQGRGGYTF. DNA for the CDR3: TGTGCCAGCAGTCAGGGGCGCGGCGGCTACACCTTC.

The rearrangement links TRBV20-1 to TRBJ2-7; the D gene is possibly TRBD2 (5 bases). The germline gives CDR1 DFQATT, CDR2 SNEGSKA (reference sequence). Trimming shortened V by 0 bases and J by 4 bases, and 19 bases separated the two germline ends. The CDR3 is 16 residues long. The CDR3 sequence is CSARDLWGEGRYEQYF. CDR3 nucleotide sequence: TGCAGTGCTAGAGATCTCTGGGGTGAGGGCAGATACGAGCAGTACTTC.

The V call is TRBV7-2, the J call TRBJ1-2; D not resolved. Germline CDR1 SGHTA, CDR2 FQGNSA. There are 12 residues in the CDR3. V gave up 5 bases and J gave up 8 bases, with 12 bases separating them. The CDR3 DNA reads TGTGCCAGCAGCGCAAGGACGACCGGCTACACCTTC. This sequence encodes CASSARTTGYTF.

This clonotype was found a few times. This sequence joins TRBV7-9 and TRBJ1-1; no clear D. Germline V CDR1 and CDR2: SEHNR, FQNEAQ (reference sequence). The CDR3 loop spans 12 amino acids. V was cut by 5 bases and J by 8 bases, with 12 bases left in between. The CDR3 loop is CASSLDGAEAFF. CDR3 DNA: TGTGCCAGCAGCCTCGACGGAGCCGAAGCTTTCTTT.

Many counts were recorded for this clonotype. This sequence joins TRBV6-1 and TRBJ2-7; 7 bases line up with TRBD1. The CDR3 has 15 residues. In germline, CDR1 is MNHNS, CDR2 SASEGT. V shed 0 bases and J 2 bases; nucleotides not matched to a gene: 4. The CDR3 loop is CASSEAWTGPYEQYF. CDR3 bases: TGTGCCAGCAGTGAAGCCTGGACAGGTCCCTACGAGCAGTACTTC.